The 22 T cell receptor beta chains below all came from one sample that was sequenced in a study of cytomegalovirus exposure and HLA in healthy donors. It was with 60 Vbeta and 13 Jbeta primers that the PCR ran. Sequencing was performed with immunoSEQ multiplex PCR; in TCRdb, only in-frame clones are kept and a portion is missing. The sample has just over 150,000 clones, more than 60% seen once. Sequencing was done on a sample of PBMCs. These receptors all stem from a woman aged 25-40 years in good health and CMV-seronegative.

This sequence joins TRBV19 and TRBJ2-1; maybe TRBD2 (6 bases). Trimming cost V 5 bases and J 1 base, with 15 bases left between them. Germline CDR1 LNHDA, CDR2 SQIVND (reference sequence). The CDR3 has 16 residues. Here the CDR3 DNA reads TGTGCCAGTAGTGGAACCCTAGCGACTTCCTACAATGAGCAGTTCTTC. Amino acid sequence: CASSGTLATSYNEQFF.

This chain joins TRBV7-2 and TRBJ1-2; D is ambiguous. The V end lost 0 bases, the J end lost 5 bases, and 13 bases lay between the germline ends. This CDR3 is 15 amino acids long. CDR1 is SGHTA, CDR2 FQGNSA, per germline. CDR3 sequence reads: CASSLAADVSYGYTF. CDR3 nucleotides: TGTGCCAGCAGCTTAGCAGCGGACGTCTCTTATGGCTACACCTTC. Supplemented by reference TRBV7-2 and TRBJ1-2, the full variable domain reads GAGVSQSPSNKVTEKGKDVELRCDPISGHTALYWYRQSLGQGLEFLIYFQGNSAPDKSGLPSDRFSAERTGGSVSTLTIQRTQQEDSAVYLCASSLAADVSYGYTFGSGTRLTVV.

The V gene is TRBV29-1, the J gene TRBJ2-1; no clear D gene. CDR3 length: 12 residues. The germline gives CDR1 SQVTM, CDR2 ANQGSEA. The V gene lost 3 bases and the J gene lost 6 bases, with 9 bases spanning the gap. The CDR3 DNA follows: TGCAGCGTTGATACAGCATTCAATGAGCAGTTCTTC. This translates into CSVDTAFNEQFF.

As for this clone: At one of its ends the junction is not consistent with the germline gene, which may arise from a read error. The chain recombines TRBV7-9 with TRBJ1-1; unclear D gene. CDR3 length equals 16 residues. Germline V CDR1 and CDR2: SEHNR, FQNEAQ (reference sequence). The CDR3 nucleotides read TGTTCCAGCACCCTAAGATCCGACGGGTCCCTCACTGAAGCTTTCTTT. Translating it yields CSSTLRSDGSLTEAFF. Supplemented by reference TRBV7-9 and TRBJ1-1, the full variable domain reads DTGVSQNPRHKITKRGQNVTFRCDPISEHNRLYWYRQTLGQGPEFLTYFQNEAQLEKSRLLSDRFSAERPKGSFSTLEIQRTEQGDSAMYLCSSTLRSDGSLTEAFFGQGTRLTVV.

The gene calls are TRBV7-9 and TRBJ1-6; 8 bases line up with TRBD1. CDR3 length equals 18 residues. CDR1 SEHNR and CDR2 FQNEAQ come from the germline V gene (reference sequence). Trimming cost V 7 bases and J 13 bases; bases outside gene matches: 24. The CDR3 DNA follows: TGTGCCAGCAACCAGCTTAGTAGGGGGACAGGCCTGTGGAGCCCCCTCCACTTT. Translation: CASNQLSRGTGLWSPLHF.

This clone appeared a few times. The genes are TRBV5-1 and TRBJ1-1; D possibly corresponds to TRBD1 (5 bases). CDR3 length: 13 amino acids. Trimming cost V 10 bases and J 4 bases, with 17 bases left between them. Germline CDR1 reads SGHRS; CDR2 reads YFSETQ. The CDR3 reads CASSIAGRTEAFF. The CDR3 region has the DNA TGCGCCTCTAGTATTGCAGGGCGCACTGAAGCTTTCTTT.

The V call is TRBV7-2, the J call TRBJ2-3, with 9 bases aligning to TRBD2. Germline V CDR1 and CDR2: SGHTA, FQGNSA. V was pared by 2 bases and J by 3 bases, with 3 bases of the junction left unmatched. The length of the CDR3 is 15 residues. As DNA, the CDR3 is TGTGCCAGCAGCTTAAAGGGACTAGCTACAGATACGCAGTATTTT. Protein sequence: CASSLKGLATDTQYF.

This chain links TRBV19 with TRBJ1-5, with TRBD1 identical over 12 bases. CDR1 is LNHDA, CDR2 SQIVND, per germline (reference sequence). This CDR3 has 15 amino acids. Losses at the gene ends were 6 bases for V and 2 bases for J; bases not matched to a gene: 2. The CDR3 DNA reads TGTGCCAGTAGGGGACAGGGGGCGGGCAATCAGCCCCAGCATTTT. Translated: CASRGQGAGNQPQHF.

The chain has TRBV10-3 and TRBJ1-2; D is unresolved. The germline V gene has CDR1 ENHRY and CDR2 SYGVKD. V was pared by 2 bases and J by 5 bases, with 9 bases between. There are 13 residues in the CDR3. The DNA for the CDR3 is TGTGCCATCAGTGAGCAGCGGGAATATGGCTACACCTTC. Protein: CAISEQREYGYTF.

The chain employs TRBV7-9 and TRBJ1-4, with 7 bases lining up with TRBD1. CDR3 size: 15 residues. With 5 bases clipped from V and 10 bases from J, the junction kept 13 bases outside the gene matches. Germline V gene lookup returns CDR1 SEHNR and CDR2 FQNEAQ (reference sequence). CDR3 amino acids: CASSATGEVAGKLFF. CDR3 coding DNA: TGTGCCAGCAGCGCAACAGGGGAAGTTGCTGGAAAACTGTTTTTT.

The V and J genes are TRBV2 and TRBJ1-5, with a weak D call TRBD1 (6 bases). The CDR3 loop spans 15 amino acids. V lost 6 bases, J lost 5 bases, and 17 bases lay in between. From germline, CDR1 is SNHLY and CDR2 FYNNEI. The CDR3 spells CASSADRSNYQPQHF. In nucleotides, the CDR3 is TGTGCCAGCAGCGCCGACAGGTCCAACTATCAGCCCCAGCATTTT.

DNA for the CDR3: TGCAGCGTGAACGGGGGGCATAATGAGCAGTTCTTC. This encodes CSVNGGHNEQFF. V is TRBV29-1 and J is TRBJ2-1; possibly TRBD2 for D (7 bases). This CDR3 spans 12 amino acids. Trimming took 6 bases from V and 7 from J, leaving 13 bases between them. Per the germline V gene, CDR1 is SQVTM and CDR2 is ANQGSEA.

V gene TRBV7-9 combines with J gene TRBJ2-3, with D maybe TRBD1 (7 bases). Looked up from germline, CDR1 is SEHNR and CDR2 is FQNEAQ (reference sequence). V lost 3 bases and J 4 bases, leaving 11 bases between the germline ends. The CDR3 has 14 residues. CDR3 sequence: CASSLGRGADTQYF. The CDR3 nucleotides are TGTGCCAGCAGCTTGGGCAGGGGGGCAGATACGCAGTATTTT. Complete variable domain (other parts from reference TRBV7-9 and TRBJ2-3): DTGVSQNPRHKITKRGQNVTFRCDPISEHNRLYWYRQTLGQGPEFLTYFQNEAQLEKSRLLSDRFSAERPKGSFSTLEIQRTEQGDSAMYLCASSLGRGADTQYFGPGTRLTVL.

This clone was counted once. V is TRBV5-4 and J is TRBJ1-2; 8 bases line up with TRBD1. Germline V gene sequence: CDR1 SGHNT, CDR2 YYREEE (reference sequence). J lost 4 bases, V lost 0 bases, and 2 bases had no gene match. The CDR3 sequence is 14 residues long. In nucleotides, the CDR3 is TGTGCCAGCAGCTTGGACAGGGGGGTCTATGGCTACACCTTC. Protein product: CASSLDRGVYGYTF.

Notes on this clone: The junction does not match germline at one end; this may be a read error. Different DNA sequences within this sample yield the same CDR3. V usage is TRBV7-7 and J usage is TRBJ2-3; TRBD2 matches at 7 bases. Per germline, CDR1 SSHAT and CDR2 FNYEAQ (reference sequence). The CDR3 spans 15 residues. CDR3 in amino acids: CASSLGAGGTDTQYF. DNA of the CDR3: TGTGCTAGCAGCTTAGGTGCGGGGGGCACAGATACGCAGTATTTT. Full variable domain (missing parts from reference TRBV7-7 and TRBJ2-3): GAGVSQSPRYKVTKRGQDVTLRCDPISSHATLYWYQQALGQGPEFLTYFNYEAQPDKSGLPSDRFSAERPEGSISTLTIQRTEQRDSAMYRCASSLGAGGTDTQYFGPGTRLTVL.

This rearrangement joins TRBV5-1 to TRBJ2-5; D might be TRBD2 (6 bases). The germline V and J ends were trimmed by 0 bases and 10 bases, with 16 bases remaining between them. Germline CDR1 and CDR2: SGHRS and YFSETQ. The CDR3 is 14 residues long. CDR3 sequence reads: CASSLVPREEDQYF. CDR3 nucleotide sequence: TGCGCCAGCAGCTTGGTTCCCAGGGAGGAAGACCAGTACTTC. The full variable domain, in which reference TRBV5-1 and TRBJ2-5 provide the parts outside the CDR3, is KAGVTQTPRYLIKTRGQQVTLSCSPISGHRSVSWYQQTPGQGLQFLFEYFSETQRNKGNFPGRFSGRQFSNSRSEMNVSTLELGDSALYLCASSLVPREEDQYFGPGTRLLVL.

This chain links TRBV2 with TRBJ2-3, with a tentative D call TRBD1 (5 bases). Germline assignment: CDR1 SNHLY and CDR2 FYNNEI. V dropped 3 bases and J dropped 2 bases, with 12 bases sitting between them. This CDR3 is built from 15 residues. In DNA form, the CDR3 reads TGTGCCAGCAGTGACCGAAGGGGAAACACAGATACGCAGTATTTT. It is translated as CASSDRRGNTDTQYF.

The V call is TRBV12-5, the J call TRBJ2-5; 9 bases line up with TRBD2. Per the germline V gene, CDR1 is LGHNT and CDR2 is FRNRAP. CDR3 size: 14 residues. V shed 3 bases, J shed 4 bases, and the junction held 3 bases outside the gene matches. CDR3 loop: CASGLGLARETQYF. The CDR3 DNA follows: TGTGCTAGTGGTTTAGGACTAGCGAGAGAGACCCAGTACTTC.

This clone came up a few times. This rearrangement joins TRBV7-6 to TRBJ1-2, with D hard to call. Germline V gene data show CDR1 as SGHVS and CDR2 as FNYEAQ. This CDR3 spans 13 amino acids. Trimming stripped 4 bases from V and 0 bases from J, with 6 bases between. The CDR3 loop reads CASSSEPNYGYTF. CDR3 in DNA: TGTGCCAGCAGCTCAGAACCTAACTATGGCTACACCTTC.

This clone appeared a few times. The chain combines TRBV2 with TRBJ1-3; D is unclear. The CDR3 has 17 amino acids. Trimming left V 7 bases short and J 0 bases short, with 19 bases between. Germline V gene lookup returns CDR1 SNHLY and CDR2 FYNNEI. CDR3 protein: CASIPGSRLVSGNTIYF. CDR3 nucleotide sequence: TGTGCCAGCATCCCCGGGTCCAGACTGGTCTCTGGAAACACCATATATTTT.

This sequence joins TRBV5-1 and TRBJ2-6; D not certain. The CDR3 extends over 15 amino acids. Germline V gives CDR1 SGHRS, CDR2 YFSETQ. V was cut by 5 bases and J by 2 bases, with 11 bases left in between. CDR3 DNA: TGCGCCAGCAGAGACGGAGTCCCTGGGGCCAACGTCCTGACTTTC. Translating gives CASRDGVPGANVLTF.

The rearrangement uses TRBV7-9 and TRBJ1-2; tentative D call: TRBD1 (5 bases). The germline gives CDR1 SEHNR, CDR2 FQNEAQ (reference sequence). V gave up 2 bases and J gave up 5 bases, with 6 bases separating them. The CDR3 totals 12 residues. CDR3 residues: CASSLQGYGYTF. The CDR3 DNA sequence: TGTGCCAGCAGCTTACAGGGTTATGGCTACACCTTC.